This TCR beta chain was sequenced for a study of blood T cell repertoires in COVID-19. Across the whole study: Spain, Italy and the United States supplied samples that represented acute and convalescent COVID-19. PBMCs, B-cell-depleted T cells, or T cells provided the cDNA or gDNA that made up the material.

Trimming removed 5 bases at V and 4 bases at J, with 15 bases between. This CDR3 has 14 amino acids. The V gene's germline CDR1 is SGHDT and CDR2 YYEEEE. In the study's own analysis: The authors estimated nucleated cell counts from reference gene primer amplification. The protocol was immunoSEQ multiplex PCR, while the TCRdb copy is restricted to in-frame clones and leaves out a portion. D and trimming were read from the DNA, whereas the V and J calls and clone size are those reported in that table. The sample lists 130,000 to 150,000 clones, approximately 89% occurring once. The V and J genes are TRBV5-6 and TRBJ2-5; D remains ambiguous. This clonotype was sampled from a human donor in a cohort sampled during active COVID-19. Sequenced material: peripheral blood. CDR3 amino acids: CASSPRSVRETQYF. CDR3 nucleotides: TGTGCCAGCAGTCCTAGGTCGGTTAGAGAGACCCAGTACTTC.